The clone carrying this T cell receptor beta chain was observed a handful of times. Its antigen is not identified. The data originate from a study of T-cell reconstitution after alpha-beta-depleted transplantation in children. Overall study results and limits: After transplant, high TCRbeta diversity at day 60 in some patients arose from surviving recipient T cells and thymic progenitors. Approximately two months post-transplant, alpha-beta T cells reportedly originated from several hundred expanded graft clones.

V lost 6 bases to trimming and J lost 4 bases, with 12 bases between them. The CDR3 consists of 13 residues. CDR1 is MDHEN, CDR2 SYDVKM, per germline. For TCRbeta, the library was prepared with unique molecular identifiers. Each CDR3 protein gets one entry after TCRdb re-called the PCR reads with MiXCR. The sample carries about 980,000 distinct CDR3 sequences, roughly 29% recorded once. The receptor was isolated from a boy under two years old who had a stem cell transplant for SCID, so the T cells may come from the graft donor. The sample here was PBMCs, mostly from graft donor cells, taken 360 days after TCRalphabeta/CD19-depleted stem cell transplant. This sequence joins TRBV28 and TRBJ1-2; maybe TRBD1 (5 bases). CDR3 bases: TGTGCCAGCAGCCGAGACAGTCCCTATGGCTACACCTTC. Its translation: CASSRDSPYGYTF.